This TCR beta chain was retrieved from a study of OX40 agonist ivuxolimab in advanced cancers. Study findings and constraints: In general, CD8+ T cells held more expanded clones than CD4+ did, on average.

Trimming stripped 2 bases from V and 8 bases from J, with 6 bases between. The CDR3 has 11 amino acids. Germline CDR1 reads ENHRY; CDR2 reads SYGVKD. A remark on this clone: What it binds is not known.

Generated by immunoSEQ multiplex PCR, the TCRdb table keeps only in-frame clones and is missing some. The repertoire holds over 15,000 clones, with roughly four fifths as singletons. The source was CD4+ or CD8+ T cells sorted from blood, collected in a trial of the OX40 agonist ivuxolimab. This TCR came from an adult with an advanced solid tumor such as melanoma, head and neck, liver or kidney cancer. This chain joins TRBV10-3 and TRBJ1-1, with D hard to call. The CDR3 is CAISEGQEAFF. The CDR3 nucleotides are TGTGCCATCAGTGAGGGGCAGGAAGCTTTCTTT.